This T cell receptor (beta chain) was sequenced in a study of identical twins. TCRdb redid the calling of the 5' RACE reads with MiXCR, one entry per CDR3 protein. The sample has about 470,000 distinct CDR3 sequences, roughly 24% seen once. This clonotype was observed a few times. As yet, its antigen is unknown. The CDR3 contains 12 residues. Germline V gene data show CDR1 as SQVTM and CDR2 as ANQGSEA. The germline V and J ends were trimmed by 7 bases and 2 bases, with 12 bases remaining between them. Findings and limits, study-wide: Twins' excess sharing was less marked for out-of-frame beta sequences.

This same sample was also taken into another study, of T cells expressing NK-cell markers. That publication notes: HCMV specificity was not established for the expanded NKG2C+ T cell clones.

The receptor was derived from a woman in her late teens or twenties in good health. The sequencing sample was made of CD4+ T cells sorted from blood. V gene TRBV29-1 combines with J gene TRBJ2-7, with TRBD1 as a possible D gene (5 bases). CDR3 amino acids: CSAQDRPYEQYF. The CDR3 nucleotides read TGCAGCGCTCAAGACAGACCCTACGAGCAGTACTTC.